This TCR beta chain originates from a study of blood T cell repertoires in COVID-19. Study context: COVID-19 samples, acute and convalescent, were from the United States, Italy and Spain. PBMCs, B-cell-depleted T cells, or T cells were the source of the cDNA or gDNA that made up the material.

This CDR3 comprises 13 residues. Trimming cost V 5 bases and J 6 bases, with 10 bases left between them. Germline CDR1 is SGHAT and CDR2 is FQNNGV. Authors' data handling: Quantification of nucleated cells was approximated via reference gene primer amplification. TCRdb's table, derived via immunoSEQ multiplex PCR, lists solely in-frame clones and lacks some. Clone size and the V and J calls come from that table; the DNA yielded D and trimming. The repertoire has about 74,000 clones, under 85% of them found once; the top ten carry about an eighth. V gene TRBV11-2 combines with J gene TRBJ1-4; unclear D gene. The receptor was derived from a human donor in a cohort sampled during active COVID-19. Input material: peripheral blood. The CDR3 bases are TGTGCCAGCAGCCCCCAGCTAGATGAAAAACTGTTTTTT. This encodes CASSPQLDEKLFF.